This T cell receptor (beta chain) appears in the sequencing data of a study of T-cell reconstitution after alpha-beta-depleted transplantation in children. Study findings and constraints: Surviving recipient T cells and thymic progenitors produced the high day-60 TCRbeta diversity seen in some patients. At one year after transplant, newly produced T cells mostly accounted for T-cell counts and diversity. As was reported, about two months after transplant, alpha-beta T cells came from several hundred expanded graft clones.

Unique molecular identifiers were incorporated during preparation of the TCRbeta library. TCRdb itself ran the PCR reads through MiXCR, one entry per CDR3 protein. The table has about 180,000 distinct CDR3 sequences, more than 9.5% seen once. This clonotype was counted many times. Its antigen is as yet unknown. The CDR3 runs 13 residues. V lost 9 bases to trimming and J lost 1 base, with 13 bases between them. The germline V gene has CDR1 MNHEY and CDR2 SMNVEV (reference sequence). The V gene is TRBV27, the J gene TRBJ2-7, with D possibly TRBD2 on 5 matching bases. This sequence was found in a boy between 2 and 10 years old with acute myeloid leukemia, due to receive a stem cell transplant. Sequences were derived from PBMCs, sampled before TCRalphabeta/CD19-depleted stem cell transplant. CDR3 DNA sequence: TGTGCCAGACGGGCTAGCAGATCCTACGAGCAGTACTTC. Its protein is CARRASRSYEQYF.